A selection of T cell receptor beta chains follows, all from one sample in a study of blood T cell repertoires in COVID-19. Repertoires were generated with immunoSEQ multiplex PCR, while TCRdb's copy carries only in-frame clones and drops some. This table has 250,000 to 350,000 clones, about 85% appearing once. The specimen sequenced was peripheral blood. These receptors all come from a human donor with COVID-19, enrolled during active disease. The donor label of this sample is uncertain. Both conserved end residues are part of each CDR3. The D gene is left open where the match is weak. Clone size is shown for a subset of rows, as once, few, many or a class of expanded clone.

clone size: .
D gene: TRBD2
J gene: TRBJ2-5
V gene: TRBV5-1
CDR3 protein: CASRAGGRARETQYF
CDR3 DNA: TGCGCCAGCAGAGCTGGAGGGAGGGCCCGAGAGACCCAGTACTTC

clone size: .
D gene: TRBD2
J gene: TRBJ2-3
V gene: TRBV3-1/TRBV3-2
CDR3 protein: CASSLLGLADTDTQYF
CDR3 DNA: TGTGCCAGCAGCCTCTTGGGACTAGCGGACACAGATACGCAGTATTTT

clone size: .
D gene: .
J gene: TRBJ1-6
V gene: TRBV5-8
CDR3 protein: CASSLYPKLLSSYNSPLHF
CDR3 DNA: TGTGCCAGCAGCTTATATCCGAAACTCCTAAGCTCCTATAATTCACCCCTCCACTTT

clone size: .
D gene: TRBD2
J gene: TRBJ2-3
V gene: TRBV19
CDR3 protein: CASAGERVGDTQYF
CDR3 DNA: TGTGCCAGTGCGGGAGAGAGGGTCGGGGATACGCAGTATTTT

clone size: .
D gene: .
J gene: TRBJ1-1
V gene: TRBV5-1
CDR3 protein: CASRPWQGNTEAFF
CDR3 DNA: TGCGCCAGCAGGCCCTGGCAGGGGAACACTGAAGCTTTCTTT

clone size: .
D gene: .
J gene: TRBJ2-5
V gene: TRBV28
CDR3 protein: CASSLLRETQYF
CDR3 DNA: TGTGCCAGCAGTTTGCTACGGGAGACCCAGTACTTC

clone size: .
D gene: TRBD1
J gene: TRBJ1-1
V gene: TRBV6-6
CDR3 protein: CASRERQGRTEAFF
CDR3 DNA: TGTGCCAGCAGGGAAAGACAGGGGAGGACTGAAGCTTTCTTT

clone size: .
D gene: .
J gene: TRBJ1-1
V gene: TRBV23-1
CDR3 protein: CASSIGGDTEAFF
CDR3 DNA: TGCGCCAGCAGTATTGGTGGAGACACTGAAGCTTTCTTT

clone size: .
D gene: TRBD1
J gene: TRBJ1-4
V gene: TRBV10-3
CDR3 protein: CAISDSGQGALGEKLFF
CDR3 DNA: TGTGCCATCAGTGATAGCGGACAGGGGGCATTAGGTGAAAAACTGTTTTTT

clone size: .
D gene: TRBD1
J gene: TRBJ1-1
V gene: TRBV19
CDR3 protein: CASSIPGQMNTEAFF
CDR3 DNA: TGTGCCAGTAGTATTCCGGGACAGATGAACACTGAAGCTTTCTTT

clone size: .
D gene: .
J gene: TRBJ1-2
V gene: TRBV7-9
CDR3 protein: CASSPGGAEGYTF
CDR3 DNA: TGTGCCAGCAGCCCCGGAGGAGCGGAGGGCTACACCTTC

clone size: .
D gene: TRBD2
J gene: TRBJ2-1
V gene: TRBV29-1
CDR3 protein: CSVEGLAGVNEQFF
CDR3 DNA: TGCAGCGTTGAGGGTCTAGCGGGAGTTAATGAGCAGTTCTTC

clone size: once
D gene: .
J gene: TRBJ1-2
V gene: TRBV28
CDR3 protein: CASRLTGNYGYTF
CDR3 DNA: TGTGCCAGCAGATTAACCGGGAACTATGGCTACACCTTC

clone size: .
D gene: .
J gene: TRBJ2-2
V gene: TRBV5-1
CDR3 protein: CASMPQGGANTGELFF
CDR3 DNA: TGCGCCAGCATGCCTCAGGGGGGCGCGAACACCGGGGAGCTGTTTTTT

clone size: .
D gene: .
J gene: TRBJ1-1
V gene: TRBV18
CDR3 protein: CASSSREWAEAFF
CDR3 DNA: TGTGCCAGCTCAAGCAGGGAATGGGCTGAAGCTTTCTTT

clone size: .
D gene: TRBD2
J gene: TRBJ2-1
V gene: TRBV18
CDR3 protein: CASRLAGGNEQFF
CDR3 DNA: TGTGCCAGCCGACTAGCGGGGGGAAATGAGCAGTTCTTC

clone size: .
D gene: .
J gene: TRBJ1-4
V gene: TRBV6-5
CDR3 protein: CASSHREGPNEKLFF
CDR3 DNA: TGTGCCAGCAGTCACAGGGAGGGTCCCAATGAAAAACTGTTTTTT

clone size: .
D gene: .
J gene: TRBJ1-2
V gene: TRBV29-1
CDR3 protein: CSVGSGVVGYTF
CDR3 DNA: TGCAGCGTTGGGTCAGGGGTGGTTGGCTACACCTTC

clone size: .
D gene: .
J gene: TRBJ2-7
V gene: TRBV6-6
CDR3 protein: CASTTVGYEQYF
CDR3 DNA: TGTGCCAGCACCACGGTCGGGTACGAGCAGTACTTC

clone size: .
D gene: .
J gene: TRBJ1-1
V gene: TRBV6-5
CDR3 protein: CASSPTGTEAFF
CDR3 DNA: TGTGCCAGCAGCCCCACCGGGACAGAAGCTTTCTTT

clone size: .
D gene: .
J gene: TRBJ1-2
V gene: TRBV18
CDR3 protein: CASSPGLSADGYTF
CDR3 DNA: TGTGCCAGCTCACCGGGCTTGTCGGCAGATGGCTACACCTTC

clone size: .
D gene: .
J gene: TRBJ2-1
V gene: TRBV30
CDR3 protein: CAWSDIGGAYYNEQFF
CDR3 DNA: TGTGCCTGGAGTGATATCGGCGGGGCTTACTACAATGAGCAGTTCTTC

clone size: .
D gene: .
J gene: TRBJ1-1
V gene: TRBV2
CDR3 protein: CASSELLNTEAFF
CDR3 DNA: TGTGCCAGCAGTGAACTCTTGAACACTGAAGCTTTCTTT

clone size: .
D gene: TRBD2
J gene: TRBJ2-1
V gene: TRBV7-6
CDR3 protein: CASSLLTSGSNEQFF
CDR3 DNA: TGTGCCAGCAGCTTACTGACTAGCGGGAGCAATGAGCAGTTCTTC

clone size: .
D gene: TRBD1
J gene: TRBJ1-2
V gene: TRBV5-1
CDR3 protein: CASTWGDSRLGAEGYTF
CDR3 DNA: TGCGCCAGCACTTGGGGGGACAGCCGACTTGGGGCGGAAGGCTACACCTTC

clone size: .
D gene: .
J gene: TRBJ1-4
V gene: TRBV6-6
CDR3 protein: CASSYRMSGTNEKLFF
CDR3 DNA: TGTGCCAGCAGTTACCGTATGTCAGGGACTAATGAAAAACTGTTTTTT

clone size: .
D gene: TRBD1
J gene: TRBJ1-1
V gene: TRBV14
CDR3 protein: CASSQRTGAYRAFF
CDR3 DNA: TGTGCCAGCAGCCAAAGGACAGGGGCCTACCGAGCTTTCTTT

clone size: .
D gene: .
J gene: TRBJ2-5
V gene: TRBV30
CDR3 protein: CAWSMAIQETQYF
CDR3 DNA: TGTGCCTGGAGTATGGCCATACAAGAGACCCAGTACTTC

clone size: .
D gene: .
J gene: TRBJ2-1
V gene: TRBV5-1
CDR3 protein: CASSLGLAFSGGDEQFF
CDR3 DNA: TGCGCCAGCAGCTTGGGGCTAGCGTTCTCAGGAGGGGATGAGCAGTTCTTC

clone size: .
D gene: TRBD1
J gene: TRBJ1-4
V gene: TRBV6-1
CDR3 protein: CASSDRDSHEKLFF
CDR3 DNA: TGTGCCAGCAGTGACCGGGACAGTCATGAAAAACTGTTTTTT

clone size: .
D gene: TRBD1
J gene: TRBJ1-1
V gene: TRBV5-8
CDR3 protein: CASSGRGRGNTEAFF
CDR3 DNA: TGTGCCAGCAGCGGAAGGGGGCGGGGGAACACTGAAGCTTTCTTT

clone size: .
D gene: TRBD1
J gene: TRBJ1-4
V gene: TRBV9
CDR3 protein: CASSVSGGSAEKLFF
CDR3 DNA: TGTGCCAGCAGCGTTTCAGGGGGCTCAGCTGAAAAACTGTTTTTT

clone size: .
D gene: .
J gene: TRBJ2-7
V gene: TRBV27
CDR3 protein: CASKPLRGLSYEQYF
CDR3 DNA: TGTGCCAGCAAACCCTTGCGGGGACTCTCCTACGAGCAGTACTTC

clone size: .
D gene: TRBD2
J gene: TRBJ2-3
V gene: TRBV5-1
CDR3 protein: CASTSGLASTYYTQYF
CDR3 DNA: TGCGCCAGCACCTCGGGACTAGCGAGTACATATTATACGCAGTATTTT

clone size: .
D gene: TRBD1
J gene: TRBJ1-1
V gene: TRBV5-6
CDR3 protein: CASSFIGDTGGTEAFF
CDR3 DNA: TGTGCCAGCAGCTTTATAGGAGATACAGGGGGCACTGAAGCTTTCTTT

clone size: .
D gene: .
J gene: TRBJ2-3
V gene: TRBV28
CDR3 protein: CASSLGQTWTDTQYF
CDR3 DNA: TGTGCCAGCAGTTTGGGGCAGACTTGGACAGATACGCAGTATTTT

clone size: .
D gene: .
J gene: TRBJ1-2
V gene: TRBV6-5
CDR3 protein: CASSYSRDTLDYGYTF
CDR3 DNA: TGTGCCAGCAGTTACTCCAGGGACACGCTCGACTATGGCTACACCTTC

clone size: .
D gene: TRBD1
J gene: TRBJ1-6
V gene: TRBV7-3
CDR3 protein: CASSLNRGMNSPLHF
CDR3 DNA: TGTGCCAGCAGCTTAAACAGGGGGATGAATTCACCCCTCCACTTT

clone size: .
D gene: .
J gene: TRBJ2-1
V gene: TRBV5-1
CDR3 protein: CASSLAVLGGNEQFF
CDR3 DNA: TGCGCCAGCAGCTTGGCGGTTCTGGGGGGCAATGAGCAGTTCTTC

clone size: .
D gene: .
J gene: TRBJ1-2
V gene: TRBV27
CDR3 protein: CASRMTGREGYGYTF
CDR3 DNA: TGTGCCAGCAGAATGACAGGAAGGGAAGGCTATGGCTACACCTTC

clone size: .
D gene: .
J gene: TRBJ1-1
V gene: TRBV30
CDR3 protein: CAWTPRAGEAFF
CDR3 DNA: TGTGCCTGGACCCCCCGCGCAGGGGAAGCTTTCTTT